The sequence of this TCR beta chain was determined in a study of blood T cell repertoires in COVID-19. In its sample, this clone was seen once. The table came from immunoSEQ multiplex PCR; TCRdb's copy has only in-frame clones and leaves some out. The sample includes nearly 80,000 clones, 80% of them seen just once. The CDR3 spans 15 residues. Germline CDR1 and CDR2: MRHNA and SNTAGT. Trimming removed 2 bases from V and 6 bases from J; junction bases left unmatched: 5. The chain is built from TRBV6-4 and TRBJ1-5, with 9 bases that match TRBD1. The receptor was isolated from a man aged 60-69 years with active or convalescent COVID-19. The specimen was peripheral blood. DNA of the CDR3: TGTGCCAGCAGTGACGGACAGGGGTCGGGTCAGCCCCAGCATTTT. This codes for CASSDGQGSGQPQHF.